This T cell receptor beta chain was obtained from a study of cytomegalovirus exposure and HLA in healthy donors. Turning to the study itself: A prior study identified over 100 million unique TCR beta sequences from 200 million or so T cells.

The PCR had 60 Vbeta and 13 Jbeta primers. TCRdb keeps only in-frame clones here, not all; method: immunoSEQ multiplex PCR. The top ten clones hold around 2.9% of a sample with about 54,000 clones, approximately 81% of them seen once. The CDR3 spans 14 residues. The germline V gene has CDR1 SGHRS and CDR2 YFSETQ. V dropped 4 bases and J dropped 5 bases, with 15 bases sitting between them. The study's findings and limits: Among TCR beta chains of equal frequency, HLA-associated ones were more clonally expanded in a later analysis. Later analysis placed DRB1 highest and HLA-C lowest in TCR association rates, which differed by HLA locus.

Details on this clone: The antigen is undetermined.

What was sequenced was PBMCs. The sequence was obtained from a woman younger than 30 in good health and CMV-seronegative. The chain uses TRBV5-1 and TRBJ2-5; D is perhaps TRBD2 (6 bases). CDR3 nucleotide sequence: TGCGCCAGCAGCCCCCGGGAGTCGGAGGAGACCCAGTACTTC. Its protein product is CASSPRESEETQYF.